This T cell receptor beta chain was observed in a study of human CD8 memory T cell subsets. Trimming stripped 5 bases from V and 4 bases from J, with 15 bases between. CDR1 is MNHEY and CDR2 is SVGEGT in the germline V gene. The CDR3 loop spans 15 amino acids. TCR beta libraries were made by UMI-labeled 5' RACE. TCRdb fed the 5' RACE reads into MiXCR, producing one record per CDR3 protein. This sample has over 7,000 distinct CDR3 sequences; 3% to 5% occur once, and the top ten carry about 38%. At least ten counts were recorded for this clonotype. The sample consisted of CD8+ T cells from PBMCs. The TCR originated in a human donor in good health. The chain is built from TRBV6-2 or TRBV6-3 and TRBJ2-1; D may be TRBD2 (6 bases). CDR3 sequence reads: CASSRLGPLYNEQFF. The CDR3 coding sequence is TGTGCCAGCAGTCGACTAGGACCCCTATACAATGAGCAGTTCTTC.